This T cell receptor beta chain stems from a study of spatial heterogeneity in lung cancer. Study at large: For the average unique TCR and UMI combination, more than 9.5 occurrences appeared in raw reads.

There are a few counts of this clonotype. The junction does not match germline at one end; this may be a read error. TCRdb ran MiXCR on the 5' RACE reads and lists one entry per CDR3 protein. In the table there are some 44,000 distinct CDR3 sequences, roughly an eighth of which are singletons. Germline CDR1 reads SSHAT; CDR2 reads FNYEAQ (reference sequence). The CDR3 length is 13 residues. The time point is: sample taken at primary tumor resection. Sequencing was performed on whole RNA extracted from tumor and nontumor lung tissue, or from frozen PBMC, and the material was left unsorted. The sequencing here drew on PBMCs, taken at surgery. The clonotype was recovered from a male donor with early-stage non-small cell lung cancer. V gene TRBV7-7 combines with J gene TRBJ2-5; D is possibly TRBD1 or TRBD2 (5 bases each). The CDR3 protein is CASSPGPGETQYF. The CDR3 DNA sequence: TGTGCTAGCAGCCCGGGGCCCGGAGAGACCCAGTACTTC. Supplemented by reference TRBV7-7 and TRBJ2-5, the full variable domain reads GAGVSQSPRYKVTKRGQDVTLRCDPISSHATLYWYQQALGQGPEFLTYFNYEAQPDKSGLPSDRFSAERPEGSISTLTIQRTEQRDSAMYRCASSPGPGETQYFGPGTRLLVL.